Listed below are T cell receptor beta chains from one sample, sequenced in a study of blood T cell repertoires in COVID-19. Some clones are missing from TCRdb's copy, which holds only in-frame ones; the method was immunoSEQ multiplex PCR. The profile shows 380,000 or so clones, 75% to 90% of them singletons. Sample: peripheral blood. The receptor set was obtained from a woman aged 60-75 years with COVID-19, enrolled during active disease. Both conserved end residues are part of each CDR3. Each record gives: J gene, clone size, V gene, D gene, CDR3 protein, CDR3 DNA. D genes are given only for firm matches. The size entry is marked missing in some rows and otherwise reads once, few, many or a size class.

TRBJ1-2,-,TRBV6-5,-,CASSYTTWAGDGYTF,TGTGCCAGCAGTTACACTACCTGGGCAGGGGATGGCTACACCTTC
TRBJ2-3,once,TRBV7-9,TRBD1,CASSFIQGQLSTDTQYF,TGTGCCAGCAGCTTTATACAGGGGCAGTTGAGCACAGATACGCAGTATTTT
TRBJ1-2,-,TRBV11-1,-,CASSLSWGGPNYGYTF,TGTGCCAGCAGCTTATCTTGGGGCGGACCTAACTATGGCTACACCTTC
TRBJ1-5,-,TRBV11-3,-,CASPVAGCGNQPQHF,TGTGCCAGCCCCGTTGCAGGATGCGGCAATCAGCCCCAGCATTTT
TRBJ2-6,once,TRBV3-1/TRBV3-2,-,CASSAAGSMRGANVLTF,TGTGCCAGCAGCGCCGCAGGGTCCATGAGGGGGGCCAACGTCCTGACTTTC
TRBJ2-2,-,TRBV27,-,CASSPYALQDNTGELFF,TGTGCCAGCAGTCCCTATGCCCTCCAGGATAACACCGGGGAGCTGTTTTTT
TRBJ2-3,-,TRBV18,TRBD2,CASSPRGGQDTQYF,TGTGCCAGCTCACCTCGGGGGGGGCAAGATACGCAGTATTTT
TRBJ2-7,-,TRBV11-2,TRBD1,CASRVTGTGGYEQYF,TGTGCCAGCAGGGTCACCGGGACAGGGGGGTACGAGCAGTACTTC
TRBJ1-4,-,TRBV5-1,TRBD1,CASSLRTGNEKLFF,TGCGCCAGCAGCTTACGGACAGGGAATGAAAAACTGTTTTTT
TRBJ1-6,-,TRBV10-3,TRBD1,CAIKEDRDSPLHF,TGTGCCATCAAAGAGGACAGGGACTCACCCCTCCACTTT
TRBJ2-5,-,TRBV3-1/TRBV3-2,TRBD2,CASPGPLGGFQETQYF,TGTGCCAGCCCCGGACCTCTGGGGGGGTTCCAAGAGACCCAGTACTTC
TRBJ1-2,-,TRBV4-3,TRBD1,CASSQAGQGVPYGYTF,TGCGCCAGCAGCCAGGCCGGACAGGGCGTTCCCTATGGCTACACCTTC
TRBJ1-6,-,TRBV6-5,TRBD1,CASSSLSTGVASPLHF,TGTGCCAGCAGTTCTTTATCGACAGGGGTGGCTTCACCCCTCCACTTT
TRBJ1-2,-,TRBV18,TRBD1,CASSPGQGALGYTF,TGTGCCAGCTCACCGGGACAGGGGGCGCTTGGCTACACCTTC
TRBJ1-2,-,TRBV6-5,-,CASSLQGAVTF,TGTGCCAGCAGTTTACAGGGTGCGGTCACCTTC
TRBJ2-7,once,TRBV9,-,CASSVDLSPGVEQYF,TGTGCCAGCAGCGTAGACCTGTCCCCAGGGGTCGAGCAGTACTTC
TRBJ2-7,-,TRBV9,-,CASSPPGTHYEQYF,TGTGCCAGCAGCCCCCCTGGGACACACTACGAGCAGTACTTC